These T cell receptor beta chains were read from a single sample in a study of blood T cell repertoires in COVID-19. Some clones are missing from TCRdb's copy, which holds only in-frame ones; the method was immunoSEQ multiplex PCR. The table includes about 380,000 clones, about 90% detected once. Sequencing input: PBMCs or T cells enriched from blood (not recorded which). All receptors derive from a woman younger than 45 who had recovered from COVID-19. Each CDR3 is given with its conserved first and last residue. The order of the fields is clone size, D gene, V gene, J gene, CDR3 DNA, CDR3 protein. The D gene is left open where the match is weak. Clone size appears in some rows only: once, few, many, or a class for an expanded clone.

.	TRBD1	TRBV28	TRBJ2-5	TGTGCCAGCAGACCTCCCGTCCAGGGGGCCCGGAAGACCCAGTACTTC	CASRPPVQGARKTQYF
.	.	TRBV10-1	TRBJ2-7	TGCGCCAGCAGTGAATCCACAGGCGGAGAGCAGTACTTC	CASSESTGGEQYF
.	TRBD2	TRBV24-1	TRBJ2-3	TGTGCCACCAGTGATTTGGCGGTAGCGGGAGCTGAAGATACGCAGTATTTT	CATSDLAVAGAEDTQYF
.	TRBD2	TRBV11-3	TRBJ2-4	TGTGCCAGCAGCTCTCATAGAGGGGGACTAGCGGGGGTAGCCAAAAACATTCAGTACTTC	CASSSHRGGLAGVAKNIQYF
.	TRBD2	TRBV5-1	TRBJ2-3	TGCGCCAGCAGCCTCTACTTGGCGGGGGGGTCAGATACGCAGTATTTT	CASSLYLAGGSDTQYF
.	TRBD2	TRBV7-9	TRBJ2-1	TGTGCCAGCAGCCCCCGAGAAGGCACTAGCGGGAAATCCTACAATGAGCAGTTCTTC	CASSPREGTSGKSYNEQFF
.	.	TRBV5-1	TRBJ2-5	TGCGCCAGCAGCTTGGCAACAGTAGAGGAGACCCAGTACTTC	CASSLATVEETQYF
.	.	TRBV7-9	TRBJ2-5	TGTGCCAGCAGCGGAGTGGCCCAGTACTTC	CASSGVAQYF
.	.	TRBV6-5	TRBJ1-1	TGTGCCAGCAGTCCTCCCGGACACAACACTGAAGCTTTCTTT	CASSPPGHNTEAFF
.	TRBD1	TRBV7-8	TRBJ1-5	TGTGCCAGCAGCCGCCGGTTCCCGGACAGGGAGAATCAGCCCCAGCATTTT	CASSRRFPDRENQPQHF
.	TRBD2	TRBV3-1/TRBV3-2	TRBJ2-7	TGTGCCAGCAGCCGCCGGACTAGCGGGTCCTACGAGCAGTACTTC	CASSRRTSGSYEQYF
.	TRBD1	TRBV10-3	TRBJ2-2	TGTGCCGCCGCGACAGGGATGAACACCGGGGAGCTGTTTTTT	CAAATGMNTGELFF
.	TRBD1	TRBV27	TRBJ2-1	TGTGCCAGCAGTTTATCAGGGACAGCGCCCCGGGATGAGCAGTTCTTC	CASSLSGTAPRDEQFF
.	.	TRBV21-1	TRBJ2-7	TGTGCCAGCAGCACTCCCCACAGGGGTCGTGGGCACGAGCAGTACTTC	CASSTPHRGRGHEQYF
.	.	TRBV20-1	TRBJ1-2	TGCAGTGCGAGGGGACTCTATGGCTACACCTTC	CSARGLYGYTF
once	.	TRBV3-1/TRBV3-2	TRBJ2-1	TGTGCCAGCAGCCAAGGAGGGGGGGGTGAGCAGTTCTTC	CASSQGGGGEQFF
.	TRBD1	TRBV6-5	TRBJ1-2	TGTGCCAGCAAGAGAGACAGGGGGCCCTATGGCTACACCTTC	CASKRDRGPYGYTF
.	TRBD1	TRBV30	TRBJ2-3	TGTGCCTGGAGCACTGGACAGGGCAATGTGGATACGCAGTATTTT	CAWSTGQGNVDTQYF
.	TRBD1	TRBV5-1	TRBJ2-3	TGCGCCAGCAGCTCTTGGACAGGAAGCACAGATACGCAGTATTTT	CASSSWTGSTDTQYF
few	.	TRBV3-1/TRBV3-2	TRBJ1-1	TGTGCCAGCAGCCAGAACAGGGTAGGATCCACTGAAGCTTTCTTT	CASSQNRVGSTEAFF
.	.	TRBV5-1	TRBJ1-4	TGCGCCAGCAGAATCCCAGGGTTGGATGAAAAACTGTTTTTT	CASRIPGLDEKLFF
.	.	TRBV7-8	TRBJ2-7	TGTGCCAGCAGCTTGGGAGGCCGTTTCGACGAGCAGTACTTC	CASSLGGRFDEQYF
.	TRBD1	TRBV27	TRBJ1-6	TGTGCCAGCACCTTTGACAGGGCCAATAATTCACCCCTCCACTTT	CASTFDRANNSPLHF
.	TRBD1	TRBV3-1/TRBV3-2	TRBJ2-7	TGTGCCAGCAGCCAATCAGGACAGGGGAACTTTTTC	CASSQSGQGNFF
.	TRBD1	TRBV27	TRBJ2-7	TGTGCCAGCAGCCCTCGCGATAGGACAGGGCCATCCTACGAGCAGTACTTC	CASSPRDRTGPSYEQYF
.	.	TRBV28	TRBJ1-5	TGTGCCAGCAGTTTCATTGAGGGTGAGCCCCAGCATTTT	CASSFIEGEPQHF
.	TRBD1	TRBV11-3	TRBJ2-3	TGTGCCAGCAGCCCCGGACAGGGTTTGGGCACAGATACGCAGTATTTT	CASSPGQGLGTDTQYF